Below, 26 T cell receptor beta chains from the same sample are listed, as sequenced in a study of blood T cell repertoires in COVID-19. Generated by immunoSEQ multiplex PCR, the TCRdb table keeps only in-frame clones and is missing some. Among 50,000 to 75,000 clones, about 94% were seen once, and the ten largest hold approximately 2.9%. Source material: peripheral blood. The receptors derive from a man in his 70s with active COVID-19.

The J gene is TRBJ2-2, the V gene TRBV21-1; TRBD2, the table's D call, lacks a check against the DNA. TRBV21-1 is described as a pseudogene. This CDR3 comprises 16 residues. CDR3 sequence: CASSKEGLAGTGELFF. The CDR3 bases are TGTGCCAGCAGCAAAGAGGGACTAGCGGGGACCGGGGAGCTGTTTTTT.

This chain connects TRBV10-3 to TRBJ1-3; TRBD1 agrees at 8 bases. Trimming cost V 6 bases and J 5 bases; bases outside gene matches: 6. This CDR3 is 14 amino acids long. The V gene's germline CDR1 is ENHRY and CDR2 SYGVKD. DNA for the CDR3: TGTGCCATCAGGCTGGACAGGGCTAGAAACACCATATATTTT. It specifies CAIRLDRARNTIYF.

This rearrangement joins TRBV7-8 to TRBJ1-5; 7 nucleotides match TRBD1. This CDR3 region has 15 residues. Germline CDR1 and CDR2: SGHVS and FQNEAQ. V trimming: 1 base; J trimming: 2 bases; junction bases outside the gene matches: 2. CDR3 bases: TGTGCCAGCAGCTTAGGAGACAGGGGCAATCAGCCCCAGCATTTT. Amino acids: CASSLGDRGNQPQHF.

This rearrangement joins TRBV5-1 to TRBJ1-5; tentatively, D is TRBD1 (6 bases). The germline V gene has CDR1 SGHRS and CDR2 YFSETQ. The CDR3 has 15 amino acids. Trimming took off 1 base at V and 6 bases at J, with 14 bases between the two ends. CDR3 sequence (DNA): TGCGCCAGCAGCTTGACCACAGGGTTGGGTCAGCCCCAGCATTTT. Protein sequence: CASSLTTGLGQPQHF.

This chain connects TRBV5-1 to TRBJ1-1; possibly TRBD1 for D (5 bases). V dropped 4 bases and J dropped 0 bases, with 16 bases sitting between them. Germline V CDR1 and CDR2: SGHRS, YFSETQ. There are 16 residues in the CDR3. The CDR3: CASSPQPTVLNTEAFF. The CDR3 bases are TGCGCCAGCAGCCCCCAACCGACAGTTTTGAACACTGAAGCTTTCTTT.

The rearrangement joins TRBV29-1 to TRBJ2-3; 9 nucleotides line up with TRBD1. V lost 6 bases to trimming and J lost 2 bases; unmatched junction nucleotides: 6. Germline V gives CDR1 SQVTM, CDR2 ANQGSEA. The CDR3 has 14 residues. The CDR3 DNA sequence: TGCAGCGTGGCAAGGACAGGGGACACAGATACGCAGTATTTT. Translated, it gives CSVARTGDTDTQYF.

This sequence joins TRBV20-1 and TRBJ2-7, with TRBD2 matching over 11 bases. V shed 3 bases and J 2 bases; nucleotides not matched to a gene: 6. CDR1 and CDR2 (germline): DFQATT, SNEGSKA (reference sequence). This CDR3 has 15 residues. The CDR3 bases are TGCAGTGCTAGTCCGACTAGCGGGGCCACCTACGAGCAGTACTTC. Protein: CSASPTSGATYEQYF.

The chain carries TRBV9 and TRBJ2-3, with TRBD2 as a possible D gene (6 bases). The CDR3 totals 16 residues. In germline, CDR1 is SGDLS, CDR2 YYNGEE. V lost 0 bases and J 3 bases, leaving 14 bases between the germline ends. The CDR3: CASSVGGGAGTDTQYF. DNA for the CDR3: TGTGCCAGCAGCGTAGGTGGCGGGGCGGGGACAGATACGCAGTATTTT.

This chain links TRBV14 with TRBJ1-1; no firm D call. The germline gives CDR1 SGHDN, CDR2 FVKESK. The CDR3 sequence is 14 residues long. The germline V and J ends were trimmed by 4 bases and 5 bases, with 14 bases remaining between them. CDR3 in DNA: TGTGCCAGCAGCCCGCTGGGAGTGAGAACTGAAGCTTTCTTT. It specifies CASSPLGVRTEAFF.

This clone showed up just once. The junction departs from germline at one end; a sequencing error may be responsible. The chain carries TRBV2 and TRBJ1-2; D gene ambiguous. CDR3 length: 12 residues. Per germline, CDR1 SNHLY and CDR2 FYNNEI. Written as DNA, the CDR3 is TGTGCCAGCAGTGAAGTCGCCGGGCGGGTAATCTTC. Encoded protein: CASSEVAGRVIF.

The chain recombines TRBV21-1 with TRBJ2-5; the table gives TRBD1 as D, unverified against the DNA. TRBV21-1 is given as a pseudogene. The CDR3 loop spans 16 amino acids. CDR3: CASSGPDRGYQETQYF. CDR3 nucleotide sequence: TGTGCCAGCAGCGGGCCGGACAGGGGGTACCAAGAGACCCAGTACTTC.

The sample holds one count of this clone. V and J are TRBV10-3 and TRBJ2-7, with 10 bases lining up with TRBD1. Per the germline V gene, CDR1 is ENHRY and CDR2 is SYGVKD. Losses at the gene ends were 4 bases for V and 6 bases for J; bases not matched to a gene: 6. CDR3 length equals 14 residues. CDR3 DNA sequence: TGTGCCATCAGTGGGGACAGGGGTTTTGGCGAGCAGTACTTC. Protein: CAISGDRGFGEQYF.

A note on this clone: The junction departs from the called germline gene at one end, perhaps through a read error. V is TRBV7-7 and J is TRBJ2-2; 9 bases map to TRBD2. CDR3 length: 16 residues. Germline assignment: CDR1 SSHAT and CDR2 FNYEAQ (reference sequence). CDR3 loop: CASSRTGTSITGELFF. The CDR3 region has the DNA TGTGCTAGCAGCAGGACCGGGACTAGCATCACCGGGGAGCTGTTTTTT.

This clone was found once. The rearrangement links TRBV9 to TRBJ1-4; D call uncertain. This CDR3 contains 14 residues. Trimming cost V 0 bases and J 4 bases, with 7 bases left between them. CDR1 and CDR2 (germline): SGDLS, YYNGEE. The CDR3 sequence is CASSVEPSNEKLFF. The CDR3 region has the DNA TGTGCCAGCAGCGTAGAACCGAGTAATGAAAAACTGTTTTTT.

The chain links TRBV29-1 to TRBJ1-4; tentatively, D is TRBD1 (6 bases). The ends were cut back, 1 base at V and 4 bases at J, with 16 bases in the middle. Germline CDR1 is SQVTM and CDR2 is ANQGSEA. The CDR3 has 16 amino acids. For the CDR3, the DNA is TGCAGCGTTGAAGGGCAGGGTTGGGGGCATAATGAAAAACTGTTTTTT. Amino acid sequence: CSVEGQGWGHNEKLFF.

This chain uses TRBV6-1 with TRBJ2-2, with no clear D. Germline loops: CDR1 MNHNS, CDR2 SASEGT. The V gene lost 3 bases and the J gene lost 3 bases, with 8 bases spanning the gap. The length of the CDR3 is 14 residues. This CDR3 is CASSDTSYTGELFF. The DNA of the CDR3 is TGTGCCAGCAGTGATACCAGTTACACCGGGGAGCTGTTTTTT.

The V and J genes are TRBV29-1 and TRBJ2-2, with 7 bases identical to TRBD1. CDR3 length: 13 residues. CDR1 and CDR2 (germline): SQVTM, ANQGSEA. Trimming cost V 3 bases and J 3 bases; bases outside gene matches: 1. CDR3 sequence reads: CSVDRGYTGELFF. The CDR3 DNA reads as TGCAGCGTTGACAGGGGGTACACCGGGGAGCTGTTTTTT.

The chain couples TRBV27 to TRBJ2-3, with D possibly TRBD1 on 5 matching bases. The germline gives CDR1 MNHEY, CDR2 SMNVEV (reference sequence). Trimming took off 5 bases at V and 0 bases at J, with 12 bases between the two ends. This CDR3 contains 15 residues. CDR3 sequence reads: CASSPRVESTDTQYF. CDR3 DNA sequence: TGTGCCAGCAGTCCCAGGGTGGAGAGCACAGATACGCAGTATTTT.

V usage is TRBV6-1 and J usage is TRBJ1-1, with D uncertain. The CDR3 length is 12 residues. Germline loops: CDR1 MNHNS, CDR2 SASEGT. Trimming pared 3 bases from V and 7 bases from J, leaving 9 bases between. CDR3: CASSERQYEAFF. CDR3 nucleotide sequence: TGTGCCAGCAGTGAGAGGCAGTATGAAGCTTTCTTT.

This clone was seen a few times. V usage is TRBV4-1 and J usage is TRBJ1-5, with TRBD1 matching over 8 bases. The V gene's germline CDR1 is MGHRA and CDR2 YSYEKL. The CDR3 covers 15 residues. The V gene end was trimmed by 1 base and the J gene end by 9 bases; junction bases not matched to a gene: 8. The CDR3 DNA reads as TGCGCCAGCAGCCAAGTGGTTACGGGGACAGGGCCCCAGCATTTT. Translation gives CASSQVVTGTGPQHF.

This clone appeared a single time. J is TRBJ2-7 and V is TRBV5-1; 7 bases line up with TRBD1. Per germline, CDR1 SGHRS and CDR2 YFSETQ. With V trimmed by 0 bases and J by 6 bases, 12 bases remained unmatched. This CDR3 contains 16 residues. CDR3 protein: CASSLVSLTGSLEQYF. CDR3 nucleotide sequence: TGCGCCAGCAGCTTGGTATCCCTGACAGGGTCACTCGAGCAGTACTTC.

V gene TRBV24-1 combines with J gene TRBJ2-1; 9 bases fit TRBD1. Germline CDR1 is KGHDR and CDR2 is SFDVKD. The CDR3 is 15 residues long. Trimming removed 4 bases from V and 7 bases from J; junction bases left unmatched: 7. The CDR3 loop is CATSDRDRVVNEQFF. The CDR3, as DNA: TGTGCCACCAGTGACCGGGACAGGGTAGTTAATGAGCAGTTCTTC.

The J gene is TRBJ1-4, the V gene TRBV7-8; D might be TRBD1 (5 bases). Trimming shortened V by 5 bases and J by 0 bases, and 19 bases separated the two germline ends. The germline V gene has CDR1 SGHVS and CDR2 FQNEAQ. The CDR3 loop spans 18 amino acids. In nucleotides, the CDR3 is TGTGCCAGCAGCCAATTCCAGGGTTTTGCGGCAACTAATGAAAAACTGTTTTTT. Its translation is CASSQFQGFAATNEKLFF.

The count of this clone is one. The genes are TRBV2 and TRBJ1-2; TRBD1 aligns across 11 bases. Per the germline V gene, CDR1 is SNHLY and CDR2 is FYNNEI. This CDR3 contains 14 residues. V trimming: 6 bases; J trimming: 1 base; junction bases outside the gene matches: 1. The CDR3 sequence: CASRGTGGNYGYTF. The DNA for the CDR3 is TGTGCCAGCAGGGGGACAGGGGGTAACTATGGCTACACCTTC.

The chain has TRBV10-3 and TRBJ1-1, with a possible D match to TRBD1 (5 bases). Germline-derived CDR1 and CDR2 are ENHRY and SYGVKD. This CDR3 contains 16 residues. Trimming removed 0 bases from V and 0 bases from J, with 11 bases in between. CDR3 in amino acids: CAISESGQGLNTEAFF. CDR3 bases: TGTGCCATCAGTGAGTCGGGGCAGGGTCTGAACACTGAAGCTTTCTTT.

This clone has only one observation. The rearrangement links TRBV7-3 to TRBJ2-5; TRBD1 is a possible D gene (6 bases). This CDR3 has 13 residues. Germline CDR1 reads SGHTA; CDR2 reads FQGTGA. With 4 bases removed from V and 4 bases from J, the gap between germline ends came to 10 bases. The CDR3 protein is CASSSTGLETQYF. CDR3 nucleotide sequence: TGTGCCAGCAGCTCGACAGGTTTAGAGACCCAGTACTTC.